A single sample is the source of the 24 T cell receptor beta chains below, sequenced in a study of T cell repertoires in aging, cancer and after chemotherapy. Rearranged V-D-J TRB sequences were amplified with a mixed TRB-A/B primer pool. TCRdb reprocessed the multiplex PCR reads with MiXCR, giving one entry per CDR3 protein. The table lists roughly 1,800 distinct CDR3 sequences, under 35% of them singletons. Amplification of TCR beta used genomic DNA extracted from peripheral blood. Sequenced material: blood. The origin of the receptors is a human donor with a solid tumor.

This clonotype has only a few counts. The CDR3 DNA follows: TGTGCCAGCAGTGTCTCGAGTGGCTCCGGGACAGGGGGCTACGAGCAGTACTTC. It specifies CASSVSSGSGTGGYEQYF. J is TRBJ2-7 and V is TRBV6-1, with TRBD1 matching 11 bases. Germline CDR1 is MNHNS and CDR2 is SASEGT. The CDR3 consists of 18 residues. V lost 4 bases to trimming and J lost 3 bases; unmatched junction nucleotides: 14.

This rearrangement joins TRBV30 to TRBJ1-5; D might be TRBD1 (6 bases). This CDR3 has 14 residues. Trimming removed 1 base at V and 1 base at J, with 8 bases between. CDR1 is GTSNPN and CDR2 is SVGIG in the germline V gene (reference sequence). In DNA, the CDR3 is TGTGCCTGGAGTGGGGGGCCGAGCAATCAGCCCCAGCATTTT. This sequence encodes CAWSGGPSNQPQHF. Variable domain in full (rest from reference TRBV30 and TRBJ1-5): SQTIHQWPATLVQPVGSPLSLECTVEGTSNPNLYWYRQAAGRGLQLLFYSVGIGQISSEVPQNLSASRPQDRQFILSSKKLLLSDSGFYLCAWSGGPSNQPQHFGDGTRLSIL.

CDR3 sequence: CASSYLGSGETQYF. The CDR3 DNA reads as TGTGCCAGCAGTTACCTGGGGTCGGGGGAGACCCAGTACTTC. The V and J genes are TRBV6-5 and TRBJ2-5, with D possibly TRBD2 on 5 matching bases. CDR3 length: 14 residues. Germline V gene data show CDR1 as MNHEY and CDR2 as SVGAGI. Trimming removed 2 bases at V and 5 bases at J, with 12 bases between.

This clonotype has only a few counts. V and J are TRBV7-6 and TRBJ2-5, with TRBD2 matching over 9 bases. The length of the CDR3 is 15 residues. Per germline, CDR1 SGHVS and CDR2 FNYEAQ. After removal of 1 base from V and 4 bases from J, the junction contained 4 bases not matched to a gene. The CDR3 DNA is TGTGCCAGCAGCTTAGGAGGCGGGGGGGCAGAGACCCAGTACTTC. Amino acid sequence: CASSLGGGGAETQYF.

This clonotype was counted between two and nine times. This chain connects TRBV28 to TRBJ2-3; TRBD1 aligns across 11 bases. The length of the CDR3 is 17 residues. CDR1 and CDR2 (germline): MDHEN, SYDVKM. Trimming removed 6 bases from V and 1 base from J; junction bases left unmatched: 9. The CDR3 sequence: CASRRRTGGRGTDTQYF. The CDR3 DNA reads as TGTGCCAGCAGGAGGAGGACAGGGGGCAGAGGCACAGATACGCAGTATTTT.

V is TRBV5-4 and J is TRBJ2-5; a possible D gene is TRBD2 (7 bases). This CDR3 contains 14 residues. From germline, CDR1 is SGHNT and CDR2 YYREEE (reference sequence). V dropped 4 bases and J dropped 7 bases, with 17 bases sitting between them. CDR3 protein: CASSQGGTGGTQYF. The CDR3 DNA reads TGTGCCAGCAGCCAAGGGGGGACGGGGGGGACCCAGTACTTC.

The rearrangement uses TRBV12-3 or TRBV12-4 and TRBJ1-2; 7 bases align to TRBD1. This CDR3 is built from 14 residues. The trim removed 4 bases at V and 2 bases at J, leaving 4 bases unmatched. The CDR3 protein is CASSYGTVNYGYTF. The CDR3 DNA follows: TGTGCCAGCAGTTACGGGACAGTGAACTATGGCTACACCTTC.

This clonotype was seen a few times. The chain couples TRBV5-6 to TRBJ2-3, with D perhaps TRBD2 (6 bases). The CDR3 sequence is 14 residues long. Trimming removed 4 bases from V and 2 bases from J, with 11 bases in between. Germline CDR1 and CDR2: SGHDT and YYEEEE. The CDR3 DNA sequence: TGTGCCAGCAGCCTCAGCGGGCCCACAGATACGCAGTATTTT. It is translated as CASSLSGPTDTQYF.

This rearrangement joins TRBV20-1 to TRBJ2-7; 7 nucleotides align to TRBD1. Germline V gene data show CDR1 as DFQATT and CDR2 as SNEGSKA (reference sequence). The ends lost 6 bases at V and 3 bases at J; junction bases unmatched: 8. This CDR3 comprises 13 residues. CDR3 sequence reads: CSAYDGTDYEQYF. The CDR3 region has the DNA TGCAGTGCCTACGACGGGACAGACTACGAGCAGTACTTC.

Relative to its sample, this clonotype is large. This chain uses TRBV7-2 with TRBJ2-3, with D unclear. This CDR3 has 13 amino acids. V lost 2 bases, J lost 5 bases, and 8 bases lay in between. Germline CDR1 SGHTA, CDR2 FQGNSA. This CDR3 reads CASSLRRRDTQYF. The CDR3 bases are TGTGCCAGCAGCTTACGCAGGAGAGATACGCAGTATTTT.

V gene TRBV6-5 combines with J gene TRBJ1-5; D gene ambiguous. The V and J ends lost 4 bases and 4 bases respectively, with 11 bases between them. The CDR3 is 14 residues long. Germline-derived CDR1 and CDR2 are MNHEY and SVGAGI. The DNA of the CDR3 is TGTGCCAGCAGTTCAGGTGGCGGGAATCAGCCCCAGCATTTT. Its protein is CASSSGGGNQPQHF.

This chain connects TRBV19 to TRBJ1-2; no reliable D call. This CDR3 spans 13 amino acids. The V end was cut by 5 bases, the J end by 8 bases, with 15 bases between. CDR1 LNHDA and CDR2 SQIVND come from the germline V gene (reference sequence). Here the CDR3 reads CASSPAGPGGYTF. CDR3 nucleotide sequence: TGTGCCAGTAGTCCGGCGGGTCCTGGGGGCTACACCTTC.

By share, this clonotype ranks as large. The chain combines TRBV7-2 with TRBJ2-1; 7 bases align to TRBD2. The trim removed 4 bases at V and 0 bases at J, leaving 6 bases unmatched. Germline CDR1 reads SGHTA; CDR2 reads FQGNSA. This CDR3 spans 16 amino acids. For the CDR3, the DNA is TGTGCCAGCAGCTCAAGCGGGGCCAACTCCTACAATGAGCAGTTCTTC. It translates to CASSSSGANSYNEQFF. The full variable domain, with the rest looked up from reference TRBV7-2 and TRBJ2-1, is GAGVSQSPSNKVTEKGKDVELRCDPISGHTALYWYRQSLGQGLEFLIYFQGNSAPDKSGLPSDRFSAERTGGSVSTLTIQRTQQEDSAVYLCASSSSGANSYNEQFFGPGTRLTVL.

This clonotype was seen more than once but under ten times. The gene calls are TRBV5-4 and TRBJ2-2; D possibly corresponds to TRBD2 (6 bases). The ends were cut back, 3 bases at V and 2 bases at J, with 14 bases in the middle. CDR1 and CDR2 from the germline V gene are SGHNT and YYREEE (reference sequence). This CDR3 has 16 residues. CDR3 residues: CASSSGTDLNTGELFF. The CDR3 bases are TGTGCCAGCAGCTCCGGGACTGACCTTAACACCGGGGAGCTGTTTTTT.

In its sample, this clonotype was seen a few times. The J gene is TRBJ2-5, the V gene TRBV27; D is possibly TRBD1 (6 bases). The V gene's germline CDR1 is MNHEY and CDR2 SMNVEV (reference sequence). The CDR3 covers 15 residues. Trimming left V 6 bases short and J 5 bases short, with 19 bases between. CDR3 DNA sequence: TGTGCCAGCAGACTTAGACAGGTCCTGCGGGAGACCCAGTACTTC. The encoded protein is CASRLRQVLRETQYF.

Judged by abundance, this clonotype is medium-sized. The chain couples TRBV6-2 or TRBV6-3 to TRBJ2-5; D possibly corresponds to TRBD2 (5 bases). The germline CDR1 and CDR2 sequences are MNHEY and SVGEGT. V lost 3 bases, J lost 5 bases, and 10 bases lay in between. The CDR3 runs to 13 residues. For the CDR3, the DNA is TGTGCCAGCAGTTATGCGGAGGTGGAGACCCAGTACTTC. Protein product: CASSYAEVETQYF.

The chain carries TRBV6-4 and TRBJ1-5; 7 positions match TRBD1. Germline V gene sequence: CDR1 MRHNA, CDR2 SNTAGT. This CDR3 is built from 16 residues. The J segment lost 3 bases and the V segment lost 10 bases, leaving 15 bases of the junction unmatched. This CDR3 reads CANPYPPGQLNQPQHF. As DNA, the CDR3 is TGTGCCAACCCTTACCCCCCGGGACAGCTCAATCAGCCCCAGCATTTT.

A single count supports this clonotype. The chain combines TRBV12-3 or TRBV12-4 with TRBJ1-6; TRBD1 agrees at 8 bases. The CDR3 is 15 amino acids. CDR3 loop: CASGGGDRGNSPLHF. CDR3 nucleotides: TGTGCTAGTGGAGGGGGTGACAGGGGAAATTCACCCCTCCACTTT.

In this sample, this clonotype turned up once. This chain links TRBV6-1 with TRBJ1-5; possibly TRBD1 for D (6 bases). Germline-derived CDR1 and CDR2 are MNHNS and SASEGT. There are 13 residues in the CDR3. Trimming removed 6 bases from V and 7 bases from J, with 13 bases in between. CDR3 DNA: TGTGCCAGCAGAGAAACAGGGAGCCAGCCCCAGCATTTT. Translating gives CASRETGSQPQHF.

The chain links TRBV25-1 to TRBJ1-1; unclear D gene. With 5 bases removed from V and 4 bases from J, the gap between germline ends came to 11 bases. CDR1 and CDR2 (germline): MGHDK, SYGVNS. This CDR3 spans 13 amino acids. The DNA for the CDR3 is TGTGCCAGCAGTCTACAGACGGTCACTGAAGCTTTCTTT. This sequence encodes CASSLQTVTEAFF.

A few counts support this clonotype. The chain has TRBV5-1 and TRBJ1-2; TRBD1 is a possible D gene (5 bases). CDR3 length: 14 residues. V was shortened by 4 bases and J by 6 bases, with 16 bases between the two germline ends. Germline CDR1 reads SGHRS; CDR2 reads YFSETQ. CDR3 nucleotide sequence: TGCGCCAGCAGCCCACAGGAACTCGGGCATGGCTACACCTTC. Translating gives CASSPQELGHGYTF.

The V call is TRBV20-1, the J call TRBJ2-3; TRBD2 matches at 9 bases. After removal of 6 bases from V and 5 bases from J, the junction contained 3 bases not matched to a gene. Germline V gene data show CDR1 as DFQATT and CDR2 as SNEGSKA (reference sequence). This CDR3 has 12 amino acids. The CDR3 here is CSAELAGDTQYF. The CDR3 DNA follows: TGCAGTGCGGAACTAGCGGGAGATACGCAGTATTTT.

This clonotype was seen more than once but under ten times. The rearrangement uses TRBV6-1 and TRBJ2-3; no definite D call. From germline, CDR1 is MNHNS and CDR2 SASEGT. V shed 1 base and J shed 5 bases, with 7 bases lying between them. The CDR3 runs 13 residues. This chain's CDR3 is CASSEVIGDTQYF. CDR3 nucleotide sequence: TGTGCCAGCAGTGAAGTAATTGGAGATACGCAGTATTTT.

The gene calls are TRBV11-2 and TRBJ2-2; no firm D call. Trimming removed 5 bases from V and 7 bases from J, with 8 bases in between. The CDR3 loop spans 12 amino acids. Germline V gene data show CDR1 as SGHAT and CDR2 as FQNNGV. The CDR3 protein is CASSHPGGELFF. DNA of the CDR3: TGTGCCAGCAGCCATCCAGGCGGGGAGCTGTTTTTT.